Sequencing of this TCR beta chain was carried out in a study of OX40 agonist ivuxolimab in advanced cancers. Study results and limitations: Relative to CD4+, CD8+ T cells held more expanded clones on average. Compared with others, partial responders at 0.1-3.0 mg/kg displayed clonal expansion among the lowest.

Germline assignment: CDR1 KGHSH and CDR2 LQKENI. This CDR3 region has 12 residues. V was clipped by 2 bases and J by 5 bases, with 4 bases between them. This clone has a handful of counts. No antigen is known for it. The repertoire was sequenced with immunoSEQ multiplex PCR; TCRdb's copy has only in-frame clones and lacks some. The profile shows tens of thousands of clones, 88% of them singletons. The TCR originated in an adult with an advanced solid tumor such as melanoma, head and neck, liver or kidney cancer. The material sequenced was CD4+ or CD8+ T cells sorted from blood, taken in a trial of the OX40 agonist ivuxolimab. This chain joins TRBV18 and TRBJ2-1; no reliable D call. In DNA, the CDR3 is TGTGCCAGCTCACCAAACGACAATGAGCAGTTCTTC. Its translation is CASSPNDNEQFF.